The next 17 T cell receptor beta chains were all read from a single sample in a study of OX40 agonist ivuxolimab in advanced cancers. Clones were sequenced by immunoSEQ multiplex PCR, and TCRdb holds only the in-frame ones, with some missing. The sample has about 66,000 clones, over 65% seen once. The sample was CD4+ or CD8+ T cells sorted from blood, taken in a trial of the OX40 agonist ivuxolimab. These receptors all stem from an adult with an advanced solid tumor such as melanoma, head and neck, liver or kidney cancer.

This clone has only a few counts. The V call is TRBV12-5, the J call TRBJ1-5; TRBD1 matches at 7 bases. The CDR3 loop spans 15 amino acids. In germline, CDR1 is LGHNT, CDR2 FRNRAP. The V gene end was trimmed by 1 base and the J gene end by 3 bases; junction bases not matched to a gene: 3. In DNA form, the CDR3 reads TGTGCTAGTGGTTTGGGGGACAGCCCCAATCAGCCCCAGCATTTT. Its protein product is CASGLGDSPNQPQHF.

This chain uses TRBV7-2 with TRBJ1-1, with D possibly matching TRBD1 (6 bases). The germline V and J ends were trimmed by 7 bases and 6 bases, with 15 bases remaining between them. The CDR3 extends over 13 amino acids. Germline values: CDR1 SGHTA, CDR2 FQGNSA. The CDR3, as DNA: TGTGCCAGCACCCGGGGGGGCGGACCTGAAGCTTTCTTT. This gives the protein CASTRGGGPEAFF.

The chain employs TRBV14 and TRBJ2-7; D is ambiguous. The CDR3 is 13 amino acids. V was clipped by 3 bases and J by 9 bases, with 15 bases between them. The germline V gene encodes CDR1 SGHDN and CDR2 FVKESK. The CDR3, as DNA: TGTGCCAGCAGCCAGGTGACTGCGGCTAGGCAGTACTTC. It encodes CASSQVTAARQYF.

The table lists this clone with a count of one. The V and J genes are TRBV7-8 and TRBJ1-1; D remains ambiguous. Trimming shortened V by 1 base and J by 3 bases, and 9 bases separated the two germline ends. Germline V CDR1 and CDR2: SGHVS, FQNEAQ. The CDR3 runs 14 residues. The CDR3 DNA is TGTGCCAGCAGCTTAGGGTCGAGGGACACTGAAGCTTTCTTT. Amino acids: CASSLGSRDTEAFF.

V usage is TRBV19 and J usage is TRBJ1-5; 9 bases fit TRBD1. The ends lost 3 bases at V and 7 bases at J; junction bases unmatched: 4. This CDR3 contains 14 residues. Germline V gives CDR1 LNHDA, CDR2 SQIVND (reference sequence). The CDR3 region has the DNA TGTGCCAGTAGTATTCGACAGGGGGGACAGCCCCAGCATTTT. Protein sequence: CASSIRQGGQPQHF.

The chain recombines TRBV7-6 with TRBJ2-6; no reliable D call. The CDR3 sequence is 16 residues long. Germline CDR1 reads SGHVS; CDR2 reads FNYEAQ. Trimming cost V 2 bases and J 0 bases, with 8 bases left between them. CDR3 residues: CASSLSHTSGANVLTF. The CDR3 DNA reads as TGTGCCAGCAGCTTATCGCATACCTCTGGGGCCAACGTCCTGACTTTC.

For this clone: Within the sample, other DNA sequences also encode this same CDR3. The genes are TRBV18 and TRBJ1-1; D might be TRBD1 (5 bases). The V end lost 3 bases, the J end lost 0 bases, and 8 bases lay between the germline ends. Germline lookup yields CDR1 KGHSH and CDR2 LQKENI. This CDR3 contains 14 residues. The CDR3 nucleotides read TGTGCCAGCTCACCCGGACACCTGAACACTGAAGCTTTCTTT. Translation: CASSPGHLNTEAFF.

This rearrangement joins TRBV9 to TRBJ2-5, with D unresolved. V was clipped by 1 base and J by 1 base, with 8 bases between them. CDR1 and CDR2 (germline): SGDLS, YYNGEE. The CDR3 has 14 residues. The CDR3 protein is CASSVTATQETQYF. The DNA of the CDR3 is TGTGCCAGCAGCGTAACGGCAACCCAAGAGACCCAGTACTTC. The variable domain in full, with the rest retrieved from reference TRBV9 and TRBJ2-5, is DSGVTQTPKHLITATGQRVTLRCSPRSGDLSVYWYQQSLDQGLQFLIQYYNGEERAKGNILERFSAQQFPDLHSELNLSSLELGDSALYFCASSVTATQETQYFGPGTRLLVL.

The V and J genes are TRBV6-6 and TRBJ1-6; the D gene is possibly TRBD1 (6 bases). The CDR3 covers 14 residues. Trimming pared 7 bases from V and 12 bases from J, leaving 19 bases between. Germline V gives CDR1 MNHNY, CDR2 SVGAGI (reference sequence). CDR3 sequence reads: CASTVGGLRQPLHF. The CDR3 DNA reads TGTGCCAGCACCGTGGGGGGCCTCCGGCAACCCCTCCACTTT.

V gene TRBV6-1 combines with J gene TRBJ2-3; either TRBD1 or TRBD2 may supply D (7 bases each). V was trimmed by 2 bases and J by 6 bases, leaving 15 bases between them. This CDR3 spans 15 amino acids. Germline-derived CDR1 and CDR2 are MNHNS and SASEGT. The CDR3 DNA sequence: TGTGCCAGCAGTGAACCAGGGGGGGGGCCCGATACGCAGTATTTT. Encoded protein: CASSEPGGGPDTQYF.

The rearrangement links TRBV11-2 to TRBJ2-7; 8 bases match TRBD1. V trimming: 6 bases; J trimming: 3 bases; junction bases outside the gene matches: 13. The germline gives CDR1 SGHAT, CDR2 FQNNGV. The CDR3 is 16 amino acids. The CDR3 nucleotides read TGTGCCAGCAGTCCTGGTTCCTTGACAGGGGACTACGAGCAGTACTTC. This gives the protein CASSPGSLTGDYEQYF.

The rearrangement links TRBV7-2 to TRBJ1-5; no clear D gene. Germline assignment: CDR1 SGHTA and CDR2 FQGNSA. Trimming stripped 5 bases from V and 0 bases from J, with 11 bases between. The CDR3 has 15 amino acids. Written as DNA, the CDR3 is TGTGCCAGCAGCAAAGGCAGGAATAGCAATCAGCCCCAGCATTTT. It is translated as CASSKGRNSNQPQHF.

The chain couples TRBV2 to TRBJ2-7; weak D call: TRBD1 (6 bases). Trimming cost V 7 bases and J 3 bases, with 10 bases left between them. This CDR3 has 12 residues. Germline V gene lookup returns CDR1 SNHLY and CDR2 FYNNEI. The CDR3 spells CASTGTSYEQYF. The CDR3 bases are TGTGCCAGCACTGGGACAAGCTACGAGCAGTACTTC.

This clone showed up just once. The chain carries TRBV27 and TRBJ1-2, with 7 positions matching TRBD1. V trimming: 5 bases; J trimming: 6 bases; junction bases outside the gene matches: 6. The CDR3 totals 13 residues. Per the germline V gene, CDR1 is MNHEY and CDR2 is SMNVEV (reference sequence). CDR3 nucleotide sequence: TGTGCCAGCAGTCCGACAGGGTTGGATGGCTACACCTTC. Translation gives CASSPTGLDGYTF.

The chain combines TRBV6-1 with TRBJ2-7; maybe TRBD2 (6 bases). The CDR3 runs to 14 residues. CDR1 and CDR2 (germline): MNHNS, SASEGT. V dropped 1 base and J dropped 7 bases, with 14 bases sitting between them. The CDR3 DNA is TGTGCCAGCAGTGAAGGGGGGGACCTCTGGGAGCAGTACTTC. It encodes CASSEGGDLWEQYF.

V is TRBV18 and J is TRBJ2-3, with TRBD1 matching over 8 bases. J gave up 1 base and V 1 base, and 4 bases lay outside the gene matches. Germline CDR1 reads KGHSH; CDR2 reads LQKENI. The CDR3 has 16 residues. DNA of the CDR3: TGTGCCAGCTCACCACAGGCAGGGGGCGGCACAGATACGCAGTATTTT. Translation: CASSPQAGGGTDTQYF. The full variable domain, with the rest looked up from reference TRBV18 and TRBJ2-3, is NAGVMQNPRHLVRRRGQEARLRCSPMKGHSHVYWYRQLPEEGLKFMVYLQKENIIDESGMPKERFSAEFPKEGPSILRIQQVVRGDSAAYFCASSPQAGGGTDTQYFGPGTRLTVL.

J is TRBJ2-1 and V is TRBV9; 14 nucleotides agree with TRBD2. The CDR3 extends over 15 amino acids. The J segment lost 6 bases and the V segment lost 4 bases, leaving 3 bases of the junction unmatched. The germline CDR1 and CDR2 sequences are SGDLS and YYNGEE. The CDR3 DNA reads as TGTGCCAGCAGCCCCGGGACTAGCGGGAGCAATGAGCAGTTCTTC. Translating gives CASSPGTSGSNEQFF.